These 10 T cell receptor beta chains were sequenced from one sample in a study of CD8 T cells in ankylosing spondylitis. TCRdb re-called the 5' RACE reads with MiXCR, one entry per CDR3 protein. Of 300,000 to 350,000 distinct CDR3 sequences in the sample, around 20% were seen once. Input material: blood, either unsorted or a sorted T cell fraction (not recorded which). The source is a female donor with ankylosing spondylitis or in good health (not recorded which).

This clonotype has only a few counts. V usage is TRBV7-8 and J usage is TRBJ1-6; TRBD1 matches at 7 bases. Germline loops: CDR1 SGHVS, CDR2 FQNEAQ. V lost 1 base, J lost 6 bases, and 3 bases stayed unmatched. This CDR3 has 15 amino acids. CDR3 DNA sequence: TGTGCCAGCAGCTTAGGCGGGACAGCTAATTCACCCCTCCACTTT. It codes for CASSLGGTANSPLHF.

This clonotype was detected ten times or more. This chain joins TRBV6-1 and TRBJ1-2, with 12 bases fitting TRBD1. V shed 10 bases, J shed 4 bases, and the junction held 10 bases outside the gene matches. The CDR3 length is 15 residues. CDR1 and CDR2 (germline): MNHNS, SASEGT. In DNA, the CDR3 is TGTGCCACCGGTCATGGGACAGGGGGCGGCTATGGCTACACCTTC. It yields the protein CATGHGTGGGYGYTF.

This chain uses TRBV6-5 with TRBJ1-2; tentatively, D is TRBD1 (6 bases). V dropped 1 base and J dropped 6 bases, with 12 bases sitting between them. The CDR3 runs 14 residues. The germline CDR1 and CDR2 sequences are MNHEY and SVGAGI. The CDR3 sequence: CASSYYKGGNGYTF. DNA for the CDR3: TGTGCCAGCAGTTACTATAAGGGGGGGAATGGCTACACCTTC.

The V gene is TRBV14, the J gene TRBJ1-1; D unresolved. Trimming left V 0 bases short and J 11 bases short, with 16 bases between. The CDR3 length is 14 residues. The germline gives CDR1 SGHDN, CDR2 FVKESK. Here the CDR3 DNA reads TGTGCCAGCAGCCAAGATCAACTACCCCCTCGGGCTTTCTTT. The encoded protein is CASSQDQLPPRAFF.

In its sample, this clonotype was seen many times. The chain employs TRBV6-5 and TRBJ1-1; D remains unclear. This CDR3 has 11 residues. The germline CDR1 and CDR2 sequences are MNHEY and SVGAGI. The ends were cut back, 5 bases at V and 6 bases at J, with 7 bases in the middle. In nucleotides, the CDR3 is TGTGCCAGCAGTGACGGGGCTGAAGCTTTCTTT. It translates to CASSDGAEAFF.

This clonotype was detected many times. CDR3 sequence reads: CSVNLGQGTYEQYF. The CDR3 DNA reads as TGCAGCGTCAACCTGGGACAGGGTACCTACGAGCAGTACTTC. The chain joins TRBV29-1 to TRBJ2-7; 9 positions match TRBD1. This CDR3 is built from 14 residues. The V gene's germline CDR1 is SQVTM and CDR2 ANQGSEA. With V trimmed by 6 bases and J by 2 bases, 8 bases remained unmatched.

This clonotype has just a few counts. The chain has TRBV7-9 and TRBJ2-1; 7 nucleotides agree with TRBD2. The V gene end was trimmed by 8 bases and the J gene end by 8 bases; junction bases not matched to a gene: 12. CDR3 length: 14 amino acids. Germline lookup yields CDR1 SEHNR and CDR2 FQNEAQ (reference sequence). The CDR3 loop is CASSLKGGIDEQFF. In nucleotides, the CDR3 is TGTGCCAGCTCGCTTAAGGGAGGGATCGATGAGCAGTTCTTC.

The sample holds a few counts of this clonotype. This chain uses TRBV5-1 with TRBJ2-3; 7 positions agree with TRBD1. V gave up 4 bases and J gave up 4 bases; unmatched junction bases: 15. The CDR3 has 17 amino acids. CDR1 is SGHRS and CDR2 is YFSETQ in the germline V gene. DNA of the CDR3: TGCGCCAGCAGCAGGCTCCCCGGAACAGGGGCGGCAGATACGCAGTATTTT. This codes for CASSRLPGTGAADTQYF.

The rearrangement links TRBV12-3 or TRBV12-4 to TRBJ1-4; TRBD1 aligns across 9 bases. Trimming took 1 base from V and 8 from J; bases not matched to a gene: 5. The CDR3 extends over 15 amino acids. DNA for the CDR3: TGTGCCAGCAGTTTAGGACAGGGGGTGAAGGAAAAACTGTTTTTT. Protein sequence: CASSLGQGVKEKLFF.

J is TRBJ2-1 and V is TRBV4-3; 12 bases are shared with TRBD2. Germline lookup yields CDR1 LGHNA and CDR2 YSLEER. The CDR3 runs 20 residues. V dropped 0 bases and J dropped 0; count of bases not matched to a gene: 9. The CDR3 protein is CASSQDPGTSGLSSYNEQFF. CDR3 DNA: TGCGCCAGCAGCCAAGATCCGGGGACTAGCGGGCTTAGCTCCTACAATGAGCAGTTCTTC.